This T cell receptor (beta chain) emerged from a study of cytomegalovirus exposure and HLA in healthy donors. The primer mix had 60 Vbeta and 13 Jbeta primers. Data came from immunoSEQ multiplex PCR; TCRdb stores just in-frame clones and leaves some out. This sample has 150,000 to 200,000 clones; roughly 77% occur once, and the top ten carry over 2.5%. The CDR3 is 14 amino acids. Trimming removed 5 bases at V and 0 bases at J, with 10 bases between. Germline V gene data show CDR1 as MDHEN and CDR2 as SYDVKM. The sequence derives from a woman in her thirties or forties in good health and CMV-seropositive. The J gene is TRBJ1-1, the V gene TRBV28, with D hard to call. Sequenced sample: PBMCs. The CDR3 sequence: CASSTTRMNTEAFF. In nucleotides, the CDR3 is TGTGCCAGCAGTACGACAAGAATGAACACTGAAGCTTTCTTT. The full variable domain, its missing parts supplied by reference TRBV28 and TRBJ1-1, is DVKVTQSSRYLVKRTGEKVFLECVQDMDHENMFWYRQDPGLGLRLIYFSYDVKMKEKGDIPEGYSVSREKKERFSLILESASTNQTSMYLCASSTTRMNTEAFFGQGTRLTVV.